This TCR beta chain was documented in a study of blood T cell repertoires in COVID-19. Using immunoSEQ multiplex PCR, the repertoire was profiled, and TCRdb retains in-frame clones only, with some absent. This table has 95,000 to 100,000 clones, 80% to 90% appearing once. Germline V gives CDR1 SGDLS, CDR2 YYNGEE. This CDR3 spans 17 amino acids. Trimming at V came to 2 bases and at J to 2 bases, leaving 6 bases not matched to a gene. Sequenced sample: peripheral blood. This receptor was identified in an elderly man with acute or convalescent COVID-19. The V call is TRBV9, the J call TRBJ2-1; 11 positions agree with TRBD2. The CDR3 loop reads CASSVGTSGAAYNEQFF. CDR3 in DNA: TGTGCCAGCAGCGTCGGGACTAGCGGAGCCGCCTACAATGAGCAGTTCTTC.